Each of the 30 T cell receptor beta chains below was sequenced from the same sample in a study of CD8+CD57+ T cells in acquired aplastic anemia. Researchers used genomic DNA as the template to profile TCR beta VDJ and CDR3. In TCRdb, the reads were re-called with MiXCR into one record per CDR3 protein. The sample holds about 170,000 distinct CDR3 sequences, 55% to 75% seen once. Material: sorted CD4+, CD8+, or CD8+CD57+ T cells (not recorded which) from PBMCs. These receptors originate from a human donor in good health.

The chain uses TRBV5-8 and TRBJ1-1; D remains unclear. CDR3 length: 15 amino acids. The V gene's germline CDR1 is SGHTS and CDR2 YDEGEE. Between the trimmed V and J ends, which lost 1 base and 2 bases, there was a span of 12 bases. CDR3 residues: CASSLHLNSNTEAFF. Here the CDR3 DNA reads TGTGCCAGCAGCTTGCATCTTAACTCTAACACTGAAGCTTTCTTT.

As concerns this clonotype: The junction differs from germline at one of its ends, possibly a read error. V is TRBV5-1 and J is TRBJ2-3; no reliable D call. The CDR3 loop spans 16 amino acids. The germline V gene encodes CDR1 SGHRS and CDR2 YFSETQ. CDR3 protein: CASSVDGADGTDTQYF. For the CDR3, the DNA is TGTGCCAGCAGCGTAGACGGAGCTGATGGCACAGATACGCAGTATTTT.

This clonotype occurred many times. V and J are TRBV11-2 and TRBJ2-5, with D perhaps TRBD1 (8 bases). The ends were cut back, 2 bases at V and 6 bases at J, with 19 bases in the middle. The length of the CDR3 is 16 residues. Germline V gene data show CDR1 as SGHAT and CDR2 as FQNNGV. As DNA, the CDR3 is TGTGCCAGCAGCTTACGTGAGGACAGGGAGGGAAAGACCCAGTACTTC. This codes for CASSLREDREGKTQYF.

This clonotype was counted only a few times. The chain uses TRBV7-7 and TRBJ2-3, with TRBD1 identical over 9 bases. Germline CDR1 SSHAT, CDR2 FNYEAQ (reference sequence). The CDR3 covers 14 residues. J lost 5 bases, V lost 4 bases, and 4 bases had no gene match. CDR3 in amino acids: CASSSGQGEDTQYF. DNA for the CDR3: TGTGCCAGCAGCTCGGGACAGGGTGAAGATACGCAGTATTTT.

The CDR3 protein is CSATRPSSGVQETQYF. DNA for the CDR3: TGCAGTGCTACAAGACCGTCTAGCGGGGTGCAAGAGACCCAGTACTTC. J is TRBJ2-5 and V is TRBV20-1, with 9 nucleotides matching TRBD2. This CDR3 comprises 16 residues. Germline trimming cut 4 bases from V and 2 bases from J; bases unmatched to any gene: 11. Germline V gives CDR1 DFQATT, CDR2 SNEGSKA (reference sequence).

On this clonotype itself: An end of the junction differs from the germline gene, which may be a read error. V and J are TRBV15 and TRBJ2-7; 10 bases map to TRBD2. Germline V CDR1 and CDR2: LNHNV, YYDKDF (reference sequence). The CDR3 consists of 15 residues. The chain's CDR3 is CATSLPGLARAEQYF. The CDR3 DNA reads TGTGCCACCAGCCTACCGGGACTAGCGAGAGCAGAGCAGTACTTT.

CDR3 residues: CASSLAWGTNEQFF. CDR3 sequence (DNA): TGTGCCAGCAGCTTAGCGTGGGGAACCAATGAGCAGTTCTTC. The rearrangement joins TRBV7-2 to TRBJ2-1; D is ambiguous. V gave up 0 bases and J gave up 6 bases, with 9 bases separating them. Germline loops: CDR1 SGHTA, CDR2 FQGNSA. This CDR3 is built from 14 residues.

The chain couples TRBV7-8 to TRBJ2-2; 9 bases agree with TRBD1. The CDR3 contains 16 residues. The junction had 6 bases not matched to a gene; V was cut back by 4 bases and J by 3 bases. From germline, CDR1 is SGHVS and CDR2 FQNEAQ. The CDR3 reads CASSSRDRADTGELFF. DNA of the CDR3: TGTGCCAGCAGCTCGAGGGACAGGGCGGACACCGGGGAGCTGTTTTTT.

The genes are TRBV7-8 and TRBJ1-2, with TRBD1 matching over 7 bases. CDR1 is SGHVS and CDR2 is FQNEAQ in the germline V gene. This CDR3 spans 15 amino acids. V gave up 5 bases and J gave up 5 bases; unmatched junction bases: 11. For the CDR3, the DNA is TGTGCCAGCAGCCAAGGTACAGGGGTGATATATGGCTACACCTTC. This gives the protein CASSQGTGVIYGYTF.

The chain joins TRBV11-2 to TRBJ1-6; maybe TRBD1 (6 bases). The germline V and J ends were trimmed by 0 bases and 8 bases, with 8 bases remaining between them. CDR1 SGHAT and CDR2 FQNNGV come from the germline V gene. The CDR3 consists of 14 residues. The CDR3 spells CASSLDGGDSPLHF. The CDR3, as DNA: TGTGCCAGCAGCTTAGATGGGGGCGATTCACCCCTCCACTTT.

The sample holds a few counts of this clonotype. CDR3 sequence: CATSDLGAQGEGETQYF. CDR3 DNA: TGTGCCACCAGTGATTTGGGGGCCCAGGGGGAAGGGGAGACCCAGTACTTC. The chain joins TRBV24-1 to TRBJ2-5, with TRBD1 matching over 7 bases. Trimming cost V 0 bases and J 5 bases; bases outside gene matches: 11. The CDR3 totals 17 residues. CDR1 KGHDR and CDR2 SFDVKD come from the germline V gene.

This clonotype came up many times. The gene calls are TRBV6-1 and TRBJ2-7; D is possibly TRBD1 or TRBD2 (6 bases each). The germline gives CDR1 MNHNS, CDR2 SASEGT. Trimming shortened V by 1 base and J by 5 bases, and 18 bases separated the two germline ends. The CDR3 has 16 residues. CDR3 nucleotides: TGTGCCAGCAGTGAAGACTACGGGGCGAGGGGGGACGAGCAGTACTTC. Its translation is CASSEDYGARGDEQYF.

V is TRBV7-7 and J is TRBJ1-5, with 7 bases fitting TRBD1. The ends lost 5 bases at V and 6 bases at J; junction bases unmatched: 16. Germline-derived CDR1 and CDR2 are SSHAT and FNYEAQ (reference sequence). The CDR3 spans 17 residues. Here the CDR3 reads CASSRLGTATKSQPQHF. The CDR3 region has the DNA TGTGCCAGCAGCCGACTCGGGACAGCCACAAAAAGTCAGCCCCAGCATTTT.

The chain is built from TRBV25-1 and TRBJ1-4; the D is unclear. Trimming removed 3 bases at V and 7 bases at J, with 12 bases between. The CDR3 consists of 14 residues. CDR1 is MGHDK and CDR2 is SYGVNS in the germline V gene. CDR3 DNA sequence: TGTGCCAGCAGTGACGGAAGGGTAGTTGAAAAACTGTTTTTT. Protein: CASSDGRVVEKLFF.

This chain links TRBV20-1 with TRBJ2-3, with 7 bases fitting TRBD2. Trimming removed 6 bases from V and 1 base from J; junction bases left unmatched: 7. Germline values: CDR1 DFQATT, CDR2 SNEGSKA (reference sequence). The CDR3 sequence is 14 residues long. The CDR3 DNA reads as TGCAGTGCATCGCGGGAGTCCGGCACAGATACGCAGTATTTT. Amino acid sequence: CSASRESGTDTQYF.

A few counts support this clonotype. The CDR3 region is CAIGSSNTGELFF. DNA of the CDR3: TGTGCCATCGGTAGCTCGAACACCGGGGAGCTGTTTTTT. The J gene is TRBJ2-2, the V gene TRBV10-3; D is unclear. The CDR3 runs to 13 residues. CDR1 is ENHRY, CDR2 SYGVKD, per germline. Trimming took off 8 bases at V and 0 bases at J, with 7 bases between the two ends.

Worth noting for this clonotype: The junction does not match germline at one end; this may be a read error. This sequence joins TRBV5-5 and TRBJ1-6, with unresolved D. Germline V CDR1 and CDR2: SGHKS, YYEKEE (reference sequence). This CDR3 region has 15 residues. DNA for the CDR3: TGCGCCAGCAGCTTGGGTCAATCCCCCAATTCACCCCTCCACTTT. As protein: CASSLGQSPNSPLHF.

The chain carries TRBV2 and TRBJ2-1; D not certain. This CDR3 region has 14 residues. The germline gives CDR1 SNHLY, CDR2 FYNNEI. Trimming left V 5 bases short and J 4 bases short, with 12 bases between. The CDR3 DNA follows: TGTGCCAGCAGTTTAGAATGGATTTACAATGAGCAGTTCTTC. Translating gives CASSLEWIYNEQFF.

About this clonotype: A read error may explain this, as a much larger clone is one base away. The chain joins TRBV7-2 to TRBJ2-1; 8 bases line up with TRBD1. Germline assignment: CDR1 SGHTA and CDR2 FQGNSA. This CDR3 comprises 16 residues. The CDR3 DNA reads TGTGCCAGCAGTCCAGCCGGGACAGGAAACTACAATGAGCGGTTCTTC. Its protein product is CASSPAGTGNYNERFF.

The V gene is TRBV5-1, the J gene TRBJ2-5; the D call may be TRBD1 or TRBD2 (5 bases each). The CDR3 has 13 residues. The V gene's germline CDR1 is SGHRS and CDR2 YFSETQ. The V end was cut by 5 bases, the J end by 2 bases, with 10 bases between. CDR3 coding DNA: TGCGCCAGCAGACCGGGACCTCAAGAGACCCAGTACTTC. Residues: CASRPGPQETQYF. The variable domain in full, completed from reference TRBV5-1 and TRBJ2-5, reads KAGVTQTPRYLIKTRGQQVTLSCSPISGHRSVSWYQQTPGQGLQFLFEYFSETQRNKGNFPGRFSGRQFSNSRSEMNVSTLELGDSALYLCASRPGPQETQYFGPGTRLLVL.

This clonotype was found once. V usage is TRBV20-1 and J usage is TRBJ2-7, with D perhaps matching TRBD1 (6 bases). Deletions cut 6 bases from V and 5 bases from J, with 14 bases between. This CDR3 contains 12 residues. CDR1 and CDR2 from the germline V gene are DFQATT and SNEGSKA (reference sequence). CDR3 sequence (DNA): TGCAGTGCCACAACAGGGATGAACGAGCAGTACTTC. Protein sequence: CSATTGMNEQYF.

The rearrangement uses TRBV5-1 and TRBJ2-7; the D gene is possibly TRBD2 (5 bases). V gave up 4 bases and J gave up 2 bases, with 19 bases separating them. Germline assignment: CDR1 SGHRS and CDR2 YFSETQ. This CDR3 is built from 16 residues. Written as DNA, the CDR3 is TGCGCCAGCAGCCGGGGTTGGGGATCAGCGGCCTACGAGCAGTACTTC. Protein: CASSRGWGSAAYEQYF.

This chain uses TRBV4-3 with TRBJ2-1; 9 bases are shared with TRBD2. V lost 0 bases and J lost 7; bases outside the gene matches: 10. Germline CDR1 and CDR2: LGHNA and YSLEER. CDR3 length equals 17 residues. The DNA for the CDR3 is TGCGCCAGCAGCCAAGACCCCGCGGGAGGGAGGTGGAATGAGCAGTTCTTC. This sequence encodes CASSQDPAGGRWNEQFF.

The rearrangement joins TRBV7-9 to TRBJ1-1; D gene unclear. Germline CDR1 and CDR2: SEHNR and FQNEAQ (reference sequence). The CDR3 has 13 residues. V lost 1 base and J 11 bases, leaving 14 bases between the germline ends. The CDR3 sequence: CASSLEFGENAFF. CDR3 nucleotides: TGTGCCAGCAGCTTAGAGTTCGGGGAAAATGCTTTCTTT.

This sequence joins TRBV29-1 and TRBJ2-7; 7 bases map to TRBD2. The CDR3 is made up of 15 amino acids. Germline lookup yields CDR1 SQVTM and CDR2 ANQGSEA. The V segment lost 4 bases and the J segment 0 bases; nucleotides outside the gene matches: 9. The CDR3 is CSVGSPGGNSYEQYF. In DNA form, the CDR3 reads TGCAGCGTTGGGTCCCCGGGGGGTAACTCCTACGAGCAGTACTTC.

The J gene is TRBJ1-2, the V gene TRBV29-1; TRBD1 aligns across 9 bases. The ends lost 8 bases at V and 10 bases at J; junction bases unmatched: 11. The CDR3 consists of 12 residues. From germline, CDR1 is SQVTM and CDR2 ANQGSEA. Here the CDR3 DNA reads TGCAGCACCTCCGGGACAGGGTCCTACTACACCTTC. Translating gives CSTSGTGSYYTF.

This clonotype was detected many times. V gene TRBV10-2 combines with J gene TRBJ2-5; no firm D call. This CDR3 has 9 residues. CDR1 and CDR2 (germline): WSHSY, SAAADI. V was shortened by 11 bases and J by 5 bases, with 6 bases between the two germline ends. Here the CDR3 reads CAAGETQYF. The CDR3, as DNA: TGCGCCGCCGGGGAGACCCAGTACTTC.

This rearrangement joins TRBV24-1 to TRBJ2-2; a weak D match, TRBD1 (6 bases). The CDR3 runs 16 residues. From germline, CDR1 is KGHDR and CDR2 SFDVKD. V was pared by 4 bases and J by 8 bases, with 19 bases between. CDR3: CATSEPDSDPSGELFF. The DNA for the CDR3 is TGTGCCACCAGTGAACCGGACAGCGATCCATCAGGGGAGCTGTTTTTT.

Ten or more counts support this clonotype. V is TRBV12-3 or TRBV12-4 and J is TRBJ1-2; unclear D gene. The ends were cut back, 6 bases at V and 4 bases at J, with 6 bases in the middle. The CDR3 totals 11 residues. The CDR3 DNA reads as TGTGCCAGCAGCGAGTCCTATGGCTACACCTTC. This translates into CASSESYGYTF.

The CDR3 DNA is TGTGCCAGCAGCTTGGCCTTGGAGGGAGGGCCGTTTATCCAAGAGACCCAGTACTTC. The encoded protein is CASSLALEGGPFIQETQYF. V usage is TRBV5-6 and J usage is TRBJ2-5, with 7 positions matching TRBD2. The CDR3 runs 19 residues. J lost 1 base, V lost 0 bases, and 15 bases had no gene match. Germline values: CDR1 SGHDT, CDR2 YYEEEE. Looking up the rest from reference TRBV5-6 and TRBJ2-5 gives the full variable domain: DAGVTQSPTHLIKTRGQQVTLRCSPKSGHDTVSWYQQALGQGPQFIFQYYEEEERQRGNFPDRFSGHQFPNYSSELNVNALLLGDSALYLCASSLALEGGPFIQETQYFGPGTRLLVL.